The 5 T cell receptor beta chains reported below all come from one sample, sequenced in a study of cytomegalovirus exposure and HLA in healthy donors. The PCR made use of 60 Vbeta and 13 Jbeta primers. Generated by immunoSEQ multiplex PCR, the TCRdb table keeps only in-frame clones and is missing some. Its clone listing holds about 67,000 clones. Material: PBMCs. The receptors stem from a boy younger than 18 in good health and CMV-seronegative.

About this clone itself: Other DNA sequences within the sample encode an identical CDR3. The chain combines TRBV19 with TRBJ2-7, with unresolved D. Deletions cut 1 base from V and 0 bases from J, with 7 bases between. CDR3 length: 14 amino acids. Germline V CDR1 and CDR2: LNHDA, SQIVND (reference sequence). DNA of the CDR3: TGTGCCAGTAGTATAGGACAAAACTCCTACGAGCAGTACTTC. It specifies CASSIGQNSYEQYF.

V gene TRBV7-2 combines with J gene TRBJ1-2; the match to TRBD1 covers 11 bases. This CDR3 comprises 15 residues. Per the germline V gene, CDR1 is SGHTA and CDR2 is FQGNSA. The J segment lost 7 bases and the V segment lost 5 bases, leaving 9 bases of the junction unmatched. The CDR3 loop reads CASSQSGTGGFGYTF. The CDR3 DNA follows: TGTGCCAGCAGCCAGTCCGGGACAGGGGGTTTTGGCTACACCTTC.

The gene calls are TRBV4-3 and TRBJ2-1; D possibly corresponds to TRBD2 (6 bases). The germline V gene encodes CDR1 LGHNA and CDR2 YSLEER. V was shortened by 5 bases and J by 0 bases, with 11 bases between the two germline ends. The CDR3 runs 15 residues. The CDR3 reads CASSTGTSSYNEQFF. The CDR3 DNA sequence: TGCGCCAGCAGCACCGGGACTTCCTCCTACAATGAGCAGTTCTTC.

The rearrangement links TRBV9 to TRBJ1-2; the D gene is possibly TRBD1 (5 bases). Germline lookup yields CDR1 SGDLS and CDR2 YYNGEE. V was clipped by 0 bases and J by 6 bases, with 15 bases between them. The CDR3 covers 15 residues. CDR3 amino acids: CASSVGAAQGDGYTF. The CDR3 nucleotides are TGTGCCAGCAGCGTAGGGGCGGCACAAGGGGATGGCTACACCTTC.

The chain links TRBV16 to TRBJ2-7; tentative D call: TRBD1 (5 bases). Looked up from germline, CDR1 is KGHSY and CDR2 is FQNENV. With 7 bases removed from V and 7 bases from J, the gap between germline ends came to 11 bases. CDR3 length equals 11 residues. This CDR3 is CASKKGEEQYF. The CDR3 DNA reads as TGTGCCAGCAAGAAAGGGGAAGAGCAGTACTTC.